This T cell receptor beta chain was observed in a study of beta chain features in type 1 diabetes. Study-wide points: The study found moderately but significantly shorter TCRB CDR3s in all four CD4+ subsets of Type 1 diabetes patients.

The isolated RNA, all of it, was reverse transcribed, so expressed TCRB transcripts were what got sequenced. The protocol was immunoSEQ multiplex PCR, while the TCRdb copy is restricted to in-frame clones and leaves out a portion. The data contain 600,000 or so clones, around an eighth of them singletons. Germline CDR1 LNHDA, CDR2 SQIVND (reference sequence). The V gene end was trimmed by 3 bases and the J gene end by 4 bases; junction bases not matched to a gene: 5. This CDR3 has 14 amino acids. For this clone: Its antigen remains unidentified.

The sequence derives from a young man with type 1 diabetes. Input material: naive CD4+ T cells from blood. The chain is built from TRBV19 and TRBJ2-7, with TRBD1 matching 8 bases. Here the CDR3 DNA reads TGTGCCAGTAGTATTCCAGGGGGCACGTACGAGCAGTACTTC. This sequence encodes CASSIPGGTYEQYF.